A single sample gave rise to the 19 T cell receptor beta chains below, sequenced in a study of radiation and T cells in renal cell carcinoma (dated by TCRdb to 2019 to 2021). Libraries were built with the immunoSEQ multiplex PCR assay. TCRdb re-hosts the immuneACCESS table, in-frame sequences only. Its copies lack some clones; in the studies checked, an unresolved V gene accounts for under half of them, and the cause for the rest is not known. The sample yields more than 15,000 clones; approximately 59% were counted once. The top ten constitute about 33% of the sample. The time point label corresponds to: tumor resected at nephrectomy. The sample's treatment or condition label, in plain terms: treatment-naive control, cytoreductive nephrectomy. The sequences come from tumor tissue, collected from a patient whose treatment was nephrectomy without radiotherapy. Receptors were obtained from a man aged 50-60 years with renal cell carcinoma.

This clone occurred once. The chain carries TRBV7-9 and TRBJ1-4; D gene unclear. The CDR3 sequence is 14 residues long. The germline CDR1 and CDR2 sequences are SEHNR and FQNEAQ (reference sequence). Trimming pared 1 base from V and 6 bases from J, leaving 9 bases between. CDR3 in amino acids: CASSLVGIDEKLFF. The CDR3 coding sequence is TGTGCCAGCAGCTTAGTCGGCATAGATGAAAAACTGTTTTTT.

The chain couples TRBV2 to TRBJ1-2, with D hard to call. This CDR3 spans 12 amino acids. V was trimmed by 2 bases and J by 7 bases, leaving 8 bases between them. Germline lookup yields CDR1 SNHLY and CDR2 FYNNEI. CDR3 in DNA: TGTGCCAGCAGTGAATGGACTTTTGGCTACACCTTC. Its protein product is CASSEWTFGYTF.

The rearrangement uses TRBV6-4 and TRBJ2-1, with D perhaps given as TRBD1 or TRBD2 (5 bases each). Germline V gene lookup returns CDR1 MRHNA and CDR2 SNTAGT. V lost 2 bases to trimming and J lost 4 bases, with 12 bases between them. This CDR3 comprises 15 residues. This chain's CDR3 is CASSDSGTDYNEQFF. The CDR3 nucleotides are TGTGCCAGCAGTGACAGTGGGACGGATTACAATGAGCAGTTCTTC.

The chain carries TRBV29-1 and TRBJ1-5; D remains unclear. The CDR3 is 13 residues long. Germline V lookup: CDR1 SQVTM, CDR2 ANQGSEA. The V end was cut by 0 bases, the J end by 6 bases, with 9 bases between. Written as DNA, the CDR3 is TGCAGCGTTGAAGAAGGCGGTGGTCAGCCCCAGCATTTT. It codes for CSVEEGGGQPQHF.

V gene TRBV4-2 combines with J gene TRBJ2-7; 8 bases line up with TRBD2. Trimming removed 0 bases from V and 3 bases from J; junction bases left unmatched: 7. The CDR3 length is 16 residues. Germline V lookup: CDR1 LGHNA, CDR2 YNFKEQ. CDR3 sequence (DNA): TGTGCCAGCAGCCAAGATCCCAGCGGGGGATTCTACGAGCAGTACTTC. Translating gives CASSQDPSGGFYEQYF.

This clone was picked up many times. This chain joins TRBV6-1 and TRBJ2-7, with 9 nucleotides matching TRBD1. CDR1 is MNHNS and CDR2 is SASEGT in the germline V gene. The CDR3 totals 14 residues. Trimming at V came to 5 bases and at J to 1 base, leaving 3 bases not matched to a gene. The CDR3 DNA reads as TGTGCCAGCAGTACCGGGACAGGGTCCTACGAGCAGTACTTC. Its protein is CASSTGTGSYEQYF.

J is TRBJ2-5 and V is TRBV5-1; 9 bases map to TRBD1. This CDR3 contains 16 residues. Per the germline V gene, CDR1 is SGHRS and CDR2 is YFSETQ. Unmatched junction bases numbered 9, after V lost 2 bases and J lost 4 bases. CDR3 nucleotides: TGCGCCAGCAGCTTTGGATTGGGACAGGGCGGAGAGACCCAGTACTTC. As protein: CASSFGLGQGGETQYF.

This chain links TRBV5-1 with TRBJ2-2, with D perhaps assigned TRBD1 or TRBD2 (5 bases each). The V end lost 4 bases, the J end lost 3 bases, and 16 bases lay between the germline ends. The CDR3 covers 16 residues. In germline, CDR1 is SGHRS, CDR2 YFSETQ. The CDR3 region is CASSIRDPGDTGELFF. The CDR3 DNA is TGCGCCAGCAGCATTCGGGACCCTGGGGACACCGGGGAGCTGTTTTTT.

This clone was seen a few times. V usage is TRBV19 and J usage is TRBJ1-4; D unresolved. Germline CDR1 LNHDA, CDR2 SQIVND (reference sequence). Trimming took off 5 bases at V and 8 bases at J, with 15 bases between the two ends. This CDR3 comprises 14 residues. DNA of the CDR3: TGTGCCAGTAGTCTGAGCCCCTTTGCGGAAAAACTGTTTTTT. It is translated as CASSLSPFAEKLFF.

The V call is TRBV5-5, the J call TRBJ1-1; perhaps TRBD1 as D (6 bases). V dropped 2 bases and J dropped 5 bases, with 16 bases sitting between them. The CDR3 consists of 15 residues. The germline gives CDR1 SGHKS, CDR2 YYEKEE (reference sequence). The CDR3 nucleotides are TGTGCCAGCAGCTTTACTACAGGGTCGGGAACTGAAGCTTTCTTT. Its translation is CASSFTTGSGTEAFF.

Only a few counts were recorded for this clone. The CDR3 coding sequence is TGTGCCACTGGGGATGGCTACACCTTC. Its translation is CATGDGYTF. This rearrangement joins TRBV19 to TRBJ1-2; no definite D call. Germline V gives CDR1 LNHDA, CDR2 SQIVND (reference sequence). V dropped 10 bases and J dropped 6 bases, with 6 bases sitting between them. The CDR3 runs to 9 residues.

V gene TRBV28 combines with J gene TRBJ1-3; TRBD1 is a possible D gene (5 bases). The CDR3 is made up of 14 amino acids. V lost 6 bases and J lost 7, with 16 bases in between. The germline gives CDR1 MDHEN, CDR2 SYDVKM. The DNA of the CDR3 is TGTGCCAGCAGCTTGACAGTTCCGATGAACACCATATATTTT. It is translated as CASSLTVPMNTIYF.

This chain joins TRBV7-2 and TRBJ2-1; 15 bases match TRBD2. This CDR3 has 15 residues. Germline CDR1 SGHTA, CDR2 FQGNSA. Unmatched junction bases numbered 1, after V lost 4 bases and J lost 6 bases. The CDR3 region is CASSWTSGGANEQFF. CDR3 DNA: TGTGCCAGCAGCTGGACTAGCGGGGGGGCCAATGAGCAGTTCTTC.

V and J are TRBV19 and TRBJ2-2; tentative D call: TRBD1 (6 bases). Germline values: CDR1 LNHDA, CDR2 SQIVND (reference sequence). The CDR3 consists of 14 residues. V lost 6 bases and J 1 base, leaving 9 bases between the germline ends. This chain's CDR3 is CASRPGQNTGELFF. The CDR3 coding sequence is TGTGCCAGTAGGCCGGGACAGAACACCGGGGAGCTGTTTTTT.

The V and J genes are TRBV7-9 and TRBJ2-7; D remains unclear. The CDR3 has 12 amino acids. The germline V gene encodes CDR1 SEHNR and CDR2 FQNEAQ (reference sequence). V gave up 5 bases and J gave up 3 bases, with 8 bases separating them. The CDR3 bases are TGTGCCAGCAGCGCTAACAGCTACGAGCAGTACTTC. Translated: CASSANSYEQYF.

This clone was recorded a few times. The chain couples TRBV11-1 to TRBJ1-4; 7 nucleotides align to TRBD1. Looked up from germline, CDR1 is SGHAT and CDR2 is FQDESV (reference sequence). With 4 bases clipped from V and 8 bases from J, the junction kept 10 bases outside the gene matches. This CDR3 is 15 amino acids long. The CDR3 nucleotides are TGTGCCAGCAGCTCCACCCTCCGGGACAGAGAAAAACTGTTTTTT. This gives the protein CASSSTLRDREKLFF.

The chain is built from TRBV6-5 and TRBJ1-6; maybe TRBD1 (5 bases). The CDR3 extends over 15 amino acids. The V gene lost 6 bases and the J gene lost 13 bases, with 22 bases spanning the gap. CDR1 and CDR2 (germline): MNHEY, SVGAGI. CDR3 bases: TGTGCCAGCAGGACAAGCCGGGACGGGGGAAATCCCCTCCACTTT. It specifies CASRTSRDGGNPLHF.

The rearrangement uses TRBV5-5 and TRBJ1-2, with D maybe TRBD1 (5 bases). Germline V gives CDR1 SGHKS, CDR2 YYEKEE (reference sequence). Trimming removed 2 bases at V and 0 bases at J, with 8 bases between. The CDR3 has 14 residues. For the CDR3, the DNA is TGTGCCAGCAGCTTAGGGACGTCTAACTATGGCTACACCTTC. This codes for CASSLGTSNYGYTF.

This clone was detected only a few times. At one end, the junction sequence differs from germline, possibly due to a read error. The gene calls are TRBV7-7 and TRBJ2-2; the D is unclear. The CDR3 has 13 amino acids. Germline V CDR1 and CDR2: SSHAT, FNYEAQ (reference sequence). The CDR3 DNA follows: TGTGCTAGCAGCTTACGAGAAACCGGGGAGCTGTTTTTT. Protein sequence: CASSLRETGELFF. The whole variable domain, remainder taken from reference TRBV7-7 and TRBJ2-2, is GAGVSQSPRYKVTKRGQDVTLRCDPISSHATLYWYQQALGQGPEFLTYFNYEAQPDKSGLPSDRFSAERPEGSISTLTIQRTEQRDSAMYRCASSLRETGELFFGEGSRLTVL.